This TCR beta chain was captured by sequencing in a study of identifying expanded T cells in peripheral blood. Overall study findings and caveats: Variance in clone template counts between two-week samples significantly increased with total template count across all healthy donors. Around 1.2 clones differed between technical replicates, versus approximately 17 and 20 over time.

V was trimmed by 4 bases and J by 9 bases, leaving 22 bases between them. CDR3 length equals 15 residues. The germline gives CDR1 SGHDN, CDR2 FVKESK. Measured with immunoSEQ multiplex PCR; TCRdb has only the in-frame clones, and not every one. The sample lists about 85,000 clones, about 88% occurring once. Collection occurred without any documented infections or immune events in donors. In regard to this clone: Antigen: not known.

This TCR was sampled from a person between 18 and 69 years old in good health. The chain has TRBV14 and TRBJ2-7, with unresolved D. The sequenced sample consisted of blood. DNA of the CDR3: TGTGCCAGCAGCCTCAGCTACCGGGCAGACGCCGGGCAGTACTTC. Its protein product is CASSLSYRADAGQYF.